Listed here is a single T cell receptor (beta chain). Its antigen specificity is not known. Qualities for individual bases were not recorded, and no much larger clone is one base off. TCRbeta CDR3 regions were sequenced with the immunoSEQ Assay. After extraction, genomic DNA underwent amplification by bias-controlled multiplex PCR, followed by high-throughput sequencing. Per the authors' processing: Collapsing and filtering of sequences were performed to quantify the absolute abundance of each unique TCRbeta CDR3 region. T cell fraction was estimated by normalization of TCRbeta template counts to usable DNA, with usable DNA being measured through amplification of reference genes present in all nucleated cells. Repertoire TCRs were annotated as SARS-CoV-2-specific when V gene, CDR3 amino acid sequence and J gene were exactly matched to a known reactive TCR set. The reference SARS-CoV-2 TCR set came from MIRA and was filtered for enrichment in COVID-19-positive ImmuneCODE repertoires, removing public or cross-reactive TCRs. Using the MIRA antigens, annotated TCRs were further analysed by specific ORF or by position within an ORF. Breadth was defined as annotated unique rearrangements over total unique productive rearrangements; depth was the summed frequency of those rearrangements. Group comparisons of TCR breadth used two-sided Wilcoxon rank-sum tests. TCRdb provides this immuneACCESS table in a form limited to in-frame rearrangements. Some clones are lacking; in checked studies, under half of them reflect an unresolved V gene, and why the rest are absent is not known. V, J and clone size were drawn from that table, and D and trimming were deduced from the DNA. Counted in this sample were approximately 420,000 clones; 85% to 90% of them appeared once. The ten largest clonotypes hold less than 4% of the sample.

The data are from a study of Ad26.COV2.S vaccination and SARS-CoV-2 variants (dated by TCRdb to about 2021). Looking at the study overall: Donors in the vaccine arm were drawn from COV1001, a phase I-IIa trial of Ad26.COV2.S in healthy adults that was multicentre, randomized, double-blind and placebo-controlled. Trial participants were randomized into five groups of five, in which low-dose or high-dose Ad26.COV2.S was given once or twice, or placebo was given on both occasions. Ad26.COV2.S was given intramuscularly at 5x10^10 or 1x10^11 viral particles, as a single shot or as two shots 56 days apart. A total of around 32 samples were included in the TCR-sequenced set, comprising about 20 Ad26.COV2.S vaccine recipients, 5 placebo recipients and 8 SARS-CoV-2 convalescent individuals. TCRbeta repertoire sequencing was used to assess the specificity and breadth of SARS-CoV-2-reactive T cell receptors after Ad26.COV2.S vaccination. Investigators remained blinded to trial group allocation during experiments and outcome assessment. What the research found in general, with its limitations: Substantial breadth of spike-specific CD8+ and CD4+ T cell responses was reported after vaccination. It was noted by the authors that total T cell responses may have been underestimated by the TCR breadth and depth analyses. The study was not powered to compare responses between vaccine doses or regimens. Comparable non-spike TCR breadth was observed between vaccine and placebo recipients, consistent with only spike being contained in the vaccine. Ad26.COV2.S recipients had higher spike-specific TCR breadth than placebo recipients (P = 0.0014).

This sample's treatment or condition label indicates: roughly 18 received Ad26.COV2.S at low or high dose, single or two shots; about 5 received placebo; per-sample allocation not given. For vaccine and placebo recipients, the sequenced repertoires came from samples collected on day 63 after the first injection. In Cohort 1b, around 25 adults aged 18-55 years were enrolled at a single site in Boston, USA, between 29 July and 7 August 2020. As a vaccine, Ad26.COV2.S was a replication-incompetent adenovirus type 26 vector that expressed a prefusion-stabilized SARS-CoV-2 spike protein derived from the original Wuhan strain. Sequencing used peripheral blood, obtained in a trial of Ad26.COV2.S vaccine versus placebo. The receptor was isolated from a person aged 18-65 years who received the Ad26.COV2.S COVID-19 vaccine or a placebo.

DNA sequence: TGTGCCAGCAGTCGCAACGCCTGGGACAGTTTTCAGCCCCAGCATTTT. Translated, it gives CASSRNAWDSFQPQHF. The chain employs TRBV27 and TRBJ1-5; TRBD1 aligns with 7 central bases. CDR1 MNHEY and CDR2 SMNVEV were looked up in the germline V gene (reference sequence). V is cut back by 5 bases and J by 6 bases, with 13 bases in the junction unmatched. The CDR3, from cysteine to phenylalanine, totals 16 residues. Just CDR3 DNA is preserved here, 48 bases in frame from base 1.